The 28 T cell receptor beta chains listed next were all sequenced from one sample in a study of blood T cells in healthy people across ages. PCR was performed a second time for about 7 to 11 cycles using a sample-barcoded 5' primer and a J-beta primer mix. TCRdb independently ran MiXCR on the 5' RACE reads; one entry per CDR3 protein. The sample yields about 290,000 distinct CDR3 sequences, about 25% seen once. The sequencing sample was made of blood. The receptors shown here come from a woman aged 70-85 years in good health.

The chain recombines TRBV6-1 with TRBJ1-4; D may be TRBD1 (6 bases). The CDR3 runs 13 residues. Per the germline V gene, CDR1 is MNHNS and CDR2 is SASEGT. With 0 bases removed from V and 15 bases from J, the gap between germline ends came to 14 bases. The CDR3 is CASSEALNRAVFF. The CDR3 bases are TGTGCCAGCAGTGAAGCGCTGAACAGGGCGGTGTTTTTT.

The sample holds many counts of this clonotype. The chain employs TRBV5-1 and TRBJ2-2; 9 bases are a match to TRBD2. Germline values: CDR1 SGHRS, CDR2 YFSETQ. V lost 2 bases and J lost 3; bases outside the gene matches: 2. This CDR3 region has 15 residues. The CDR3 is CASSFLAGDTGELFF. CDR3 nucleotides: TGCGCCAGCAGCTTTTTAGCGGGAGACACCGGGGAGCTGTTTTTT.

This clonotype showed up many times. V gene TRBV7-9 combines with J gene TRBJ1-2, with 7 nucleotides matching TRBD1. V dropped 5 bases and J dropped 4; count of bases not matched to a gene: 4. Germline CDR1 reads SEHNR; CDR2 reads FQNEAQ (reference sequence). The length of the CDR3 is 13 residues. The CDR3 region is CASSQDRVYGYTF. The CDR3, as DNA: TGTGCCAGCAGCCAAGACAGGGTCTATGGCTACACCTTC.

V is TRBV15 and J is TRBJ2-5; 8 bases agree with TRBD2. This CDR3 is 14 amino acids long. Trimming took 5 bases from V and 1 from J; bases not matched to a gene: 3. Germline values: CDR1 LNHNV, CDR2 YYDKDF (reference sequence). CDR3 nucleotides: TGTGCCACCAGCCGGGAGGGCTTCCAAGAGACCCAGTACTTC. It specifies CATSREGFQETQYF.

V and J are TRBV12-3 or TRBV12-4 and TRBJ1-5, with D perhaps TRBD1 (6 bases). The V end lost 3 bases, the J end lost 4 bases, and 13 bases lay between the germline ends. The length of the CDR3 is 15 residues. The CDR3 here is CASSFGGAANQPQHF. The CDR3 region has the DNA TGTGCCAGCAGTTTCGGGGGCGCAGCAAATCAGCCCCAGCATTTT.

This clonotype appeared a few times. The chain carries TRBV6-5 and TRBJ1-1, with D uncertain. The CDR3 covers 14 residues. CDR1 and CDR2 (germline): MNHEY, SVGAGI. V gave up 0 bases and J gave up 1 base, with 6 bases separating them. The CDR3 DNA reads as TGTGCCAGCAGTTACTCAGAAGGGAACACTGAAGCTTTCTTT. This codes for CASSYSEGNTEAFF.

The chain recombines TRBV20-1 with TRBJ1-4; no firm D call. This CDR3 has 17 residues. Germline V gene data show CDR1 as DFQATT and CDR2 as SNEGSKA (reference sequence). Trimming took off 0 bases at V and 5 bases at J, with 19 bases between the two ends. The CDR3 coding sequence is TGCAGTGCTAGAGATTTCGGGATCGGCACGGGCAATGAAAAACTGTTTTTT. It yields the protein CSARDFGIGTGNEKLFF.

The chain is built from TRBV27 and TRBJ2-5, with a possible D match to TRBD2 (5 bases). CDR1 is MNHEY and CDR2 is SMNVEV in the germline V gene (reference sequence). V was trimmed by 9 bases and J by 2 bases, leaving 16 bases between them. The CDR3 has 14 amino acids. The CDR3, as DNA: TGTGCCAGTCAGCGGTCATTCAAACAAGAGACCCAGTACTTC. It specifies CASQRSFKQETQYF.

This chain joins TRBV7-8 and TRBJ2-5; 11 bases fit TRBD2. The J segment lost 4 bases and the V segment lost 5 bases, leaving 6 bases of the junction unmatched. This CDR3 comprises 15 residues. The germline gives CDR1 SGHVS, CDR2 FQNEAQ. CDR3 amino acids: CASSPSGRLGETQYF. CDR3 DNA sequence: TGTGCCAGCAGCCCTAGCGGGAGGCTAGGAGAGACCCAGTACTTC.

This clonotype has only one observation. The rearrangement joins TRBV9 to TRBJ1-2; 10 nucleotides match TRBD1. Trimming at V came to 4 bases and at J to 5 bases, leaving 8 bases not matched to a gene. The germline gives CDR1 SGDLS, CDR2 YYNGEE. This CDR3 is 15 amino acids long. CDR3: CASSPRDRGGYGYTF. Written as DNA, the CDR3 is TGTGCCAGCAGCCCGCGGGACAGGGGTGGATATGGCTACACCTTC.

The rearrangement joins TRBV9 to TRBJ2-1; D is perhaps TRBD2 (6 bases). The end of the DNA aligns better with TRBJ2-5, so the J call may be wrong. The length of the CDR3 is 12 residues. Germline V lookup: CDR1 SGDLS, CDR2 YYNGEE. CDR3 sequence: CASRYGGETQYF. The CDR3 coding sequence is TGTGCCAGCAGATACGGAGGGGAGACCCAGTACTTC.

With regard to this clonotype: One end of the junction is discordant with germline, which a read error may explain. J is TRBJ2-7 and V is TRBV5-1, with D perhaps given as TRBD1 or TRBD2 (5 bases each). Germline CDR1 reads SGHRS; CDR2 reads YFSETQ. This CDR3 contains 14 residues. The CDR3 here is CASSRERDPYERYF. CDR3 in DNA: TGCGCCAGCAGCAGGGAAAGGGACCCCTACGAGCGGTACTTC.

The chain has TRBV29-1 and TRBJ2-3; the D gene is possibly TRBD2 (6 bases). With 4 bases removed from V and 3 bases from J, the gap between germline ends came to 11 bases. The germline CDR1 and CDR2 sequences are SQVTM and ANQGSEA. The CDR3 contains 13 residues. As DNA, the CDR3 is TGCAGCGTTGTTGGAGGGTTTACAGATACGCAGTATTTT. This translates into CSVVGGFTDTQYF.

The genes are TRBV3-1 and TRBJ2-1; tentatively, D is TRBD1 (5 bases). The length of the CDR3 is 13 residues. V was trimmed by 3 bases and J by 10 bases, leaving 13 bases between them. Germline V lookup: CDR1 LGHDT, CDR2 YNNKEL (reference sequence). The CDR3 reads CASSQVWGPEQFF. CDR3 sequence (DNA): TGTGCCAGCAGCCAGGTTTGGGGCCCGGAGCAGTTCTTC.

V and J are TRBV29-1 and TRBJ2-2; D unclear. The germline V and J ends were trimmed by 5 bases and 2 bases, with 15 bases remaining between them. Germline V gene sequence: CDR1 SQVTM, CDR2 ANQGSEA. This CDR3 is built from 15 residues. The CDR3 DNA sequence: TGCAGCGTTCGGTTGGTAAGAAAAAACACCGGGGAGCTGTTTTTT. This codes for CSVRLVRKNTGELFF.

The chain has TRBV15 and TRBJ2-5; D not resolved. This CDR3 is 14 amino acids long. Germline assignment: CDR1 LNHNV and CDR2 YYDKDF (reference sequence). The V end was cut by 0 bases, the J end by 5 bases, with 10 bases between. CDR3 nucleotides: TGTGCCACCAGCAGAGATGGGCTAGTGGAGACCCAGTACTTC. This encodes CATSRDGLVETQYF.

The chain joins TRBV7-8 to TRBJ2-3; D could derive from TRBD1 or TRBD2 (5 bases each). Germline-derived CDR1 and CDR2 are SGHVS and FQNEAQ. Trimming stripped 5 bases from V and 8 bases from J, with 20 bases between. The CDR3 runs 15 residues. Here the CDR3 DNA reads TGTGCCAGCAGCGCCCACTCCGAAACTAGGGGTACGCAGTATTTT. This codes for CASSAHSETRGTQYF.

In its sample, this clonotype was seen many times. V gene TRBV7-2 combines with J gene TRBJ2-3; 13 bases agree with TRBD2. The CDR3 covers 15 residues. Germline V gene lookup returns CDR1 SGHTA and CDR2 FQGNSA. V trimming: 4 bases; J trimming: 6 bases; junction bases outside the gene matches: 4. CDR3 amino acids: CASSSGLAGRDTQYF. The CDR3 DNA is TGTGCCAGCAGCTCGGGACTAGCGGGAAGGGATACGCAGTATTTT.

A note on this clonotype: This could be a read error, since a much larger clone is one nucleotide away. The V call is TRBV15, the J call TRBJ2-1; 7 bases match TRBD2. CDR3 length: 15 amino acids. Per germline, CDR1 LNHNV and CDR2 YYDKDF (reference sequence). CDR3: CATSREIGGYNEEFF. DNA of the CDR3: TGTGCCACCAGCAGAGAGATCGGGGGGTACAATGAGGAGTTCTTC.

The table lists this clonotype with a few counts. The rearrangement links TRBV29-1 to TRBJ2-1, with D unclear. CDR3 size: 11 residues. Trimming shortened V by 6 bases and J by 0 bases, and 3 bases separated the two germline ends. The germline CDR1 and CDR2 sequences are SQVTM and ANQGSEA. The CDR3 nucleotides are TGCAGCGTGTTCTCCTACAATGAGCAGTTCTTC. Amino acids: CSVFSYNEQFF.

V and J are TRBV6-1 and TRBJ1-5; TRBD1 might be the D (6 bases). V lost 4 bases and J 6 bases, leaving 10 bases between the germline ends. Germline V gives CDR1 MNHNS, CDR2 SASEGT. The CDR3 extends over 13 amino acids. The CDR3 loop is CASSGGAGQPQHF. CDR3 bases: TGTGCCAGCAGTGGGGGGGCCGGTCAGCCCCAGCATTTT.

The sample holds a few counts of this clonotype. The chain combines TRBV29-1 with TRBJ1-1, with 10 bases aligning to TRBD1. Losses at the gene ends were 7 bases for V and 6 bases for J; bases not matched to a gene: 14. CDR1 is SQVTM, CDR2 ANQGSEA, per germline. This CDR3 has 15 amino acids. Here the CDR3 reads CSGDRDRGKTAEAFF. DNA of the CDR3: TGCAGCGGAGACCGGGACAGGGGAAAAACCGCTGAAGCTTTCTTT. Using reference TRBV29-1 and TRBJ1-1 for the parts outside the CDR3, the full variable domain is SAVISQKPSRDICQRGTSLTIQCQVDSQVTMMFWYRQQPGQSLTLIATANQGSEATYESGFVIDKFPISRPNLTFSTLTVSNMSPEDSSIYLCSGDRDRGKTAEAFFGQGTRLTVV.

This clonotype is a singleton in its sample. The chain employs TRBV24-1 and TRBJ2-1, with TRBD2 matching 8 bases. V lost 3 bases, J lost 2 bases, and 5 bases stayed unmatched. The CDR3 spans 16 residues. CDR1 and CDR2 (germline): KGHDR, SFDVKD. CDR3 DNA sequence: TGTGCCACCAGTGATCCCAGCGGGAGCCCCTACAATGAGCAGTTCTTC. Protein product: CATSDPSGSPYNEQFF.

With regard to this clonotype: A much larger clone differs by one base, so this may be a read error. The chain uses TRBV6-1 and TRBJ1-2; D is possibly TRBD1 (5 bases). Germline CDR1 reads MNHNS; CDR2 reads SASEGT. V lost 8 bases and J lost 7, with 23 bases in between. This CDR3 spans 15 amino acids. This CDR3 reads CASGRDLLPSCGYTF. In DNA, the CDR3 is TGTGCCAGCGGCCGGGACCTACTTCCATCCTGTGGCTACACCTTC.

The chain employs TRBV27 and TRBJ2-4; weak D call: TRBD2 (5 bases). CDR3 size: 15 residues. The germline V gene has CDR1 MNHEY and CDR2 SMNVEV (reference sequence). V was shortened by 7 bases and J by 4 bases, with 17 bases between the two germline ends. The CDR3: CASIRTFGGKNIQYF. The CDR3 nucleotides read TGTGCCAGCATACGTACTTTTGGCGGGAAAAACATTCAGTACTTC.

The chain has TRBV28 and TRBJ2-5; D possibly corresponds to TRBD2 (6 bases). Germline V gives CDR1 MDHEN, CDR2 SYDVKM. This CDR3 is built from 15 residues. V lost 5 bases and J 13 bases, leaving 26 bases between the germline ends. The CDR3 DNA is TGTGCCAGCAGTAGTGCCGGGACTGTTAACTACGAGCGGTACTTC. This gives the protein CASSSAGTVNYERYF.

The chain links TRBV7-6 to TRBJ1-1, with D perhaps TRBD1 (5 bases). The CDR3 covers 12 residues. V was trimmed by 4 bases and J by 8 bases, leaving 11 bases between them. The germline V gene encodes CDR1 SGHVS and CDR2 FNYEAQ. Here the CDR3 reads CASSSQGSEAFF. In DNA, the CDR3 is TGTGCCAGCAGCTCTCAGGGATCGGAAGCTTTCTTT.

The sample holds a few counts of this clonotype. The V call is TRBV5-1, the J call TRBJ2-7, with D unclear. The CDR3 consists of 12 residues. The V and J ends lost 7 bases and 4 bases respectively, with 12 bases between them. CDR1 and CDR2 (germline): SGHRS, YFSETQ. CDR3 sequence reads: CASGREGYEQYF. CDR3 DNA sequence: TGCGCCAGCGGAAGGGAAGGATACGAGCAGTACTTC.